This TCR beta chain was obtained from a study of beta chain features in type 1 diabetes. For the study at large: Age and gender were similar between patients and healthy donors, as were cell yields.

About this clone itself: Its target is unknown.

Findings and caveats of the study: Moderate yet significant TCRB CDR3 shortening was seen in Type 1 diabetes patients in all four CD4+ subsets.

J lost 8 bases, V lost 7 bases, and 16 bases had no gene match. This CDR3 is built from 14 residues. Germline CDR1 SQVTM, CDR2 ANQGSEA. As every portion of the isolated RNA was reverse transcribed, the sequencing read expressed TCRB transcripts. Data came from immunoSEQ multiplex PCR; TCRdb stores just in-frame clones and leaves some out. Of 350,000 to 450,000 clones in the sample, about 14% were seen once. This rearrangement joins TRBV29-1 to TRBJ1-2, with 7 bases identical to TRBD1. The sample comprised naive CD4+ T cells from blood. This sequence was found in a woman in her late teens or twenties in good health. CDR3 loop: CSDLRGGAVGGYTF. The DNA for the CDR3 is TGCAGCGACTTACGAGGGGGCGCTGTTGGAGGCTACACCTTC.